A single sample is the source of the 19 T cell receptor beta chains below, sequenced in a study of T-cell memory formation after mild COVID-19. Via MiXCR, TCRdb re-called the 5' RACE reads, giving one row per CDR3 protein. The table records 470,000 or so distinct CDR3 sequences, over 15% of them present only once. Sample: PBMCs or a T cell subset sorted from them (not recorded which). Receptor source: an adult woman who had mild COVID-19 (a few samples of this study predate the infection). Cell type and time point are not known.

The rearrangement joins TRBV21-1 to TRBJ2-1. TRBV21-1 is classified as a pseudogene. This CDR3 has 15 residues. CDR3 region: CASSKVRKRNNEQFF. In DNA, the CDR3 is TGTGCCAGCAGCAAAGTGAGAAAAAGGAACAATGAGCAGTTCTTC.

V gene TRBV12-3 or TRBV12-4 combines with J gene TRBJ2-7; the D is unclear. The J call may be wrong; the DNA end is better matched by TRBJ2-5. CDR3 size: 14 residues. CDR3 coding DNA: TGTGCCAGCAGTTTACGATCAGGCAGCAAGACCCAGTACTTC. Translating gives CASSLRSGSKTQYF.

This clonotype was found a few times. V gene TRBV30 combines with J gene TRBJ1-2; no reliable D call. V lost 3 bases and J lost 0, with 8 bases in between. The germline gives CDR1 GTSNPN, CDR2 SVGIG (reference sequence). This CDR3 region has 13 residues. CDR3 bases: TGTGCCTGGAGGAGGGTGGCTAACTATGGCTACACCTTC. It specifies CAWRRVANYGYTF.

This clonotype has just a few counts. The V call is TRBV19, the J call TRBJ1-4; possibly TRBD1 for D (6 bases). CDR3 length: 14 residues. V lost 1 base and J 8 bases, leaving 11 bases between the germline ends. Per the germline V gene, CDR1 is LNHDA and CDR2 is SQIVND (reference sequence). Here the CDR3 reads CASSIAGHEEKLFF. CDR3 sequence (DNA): TGTGCCAGTAGTATAGCGGGACACGAAGAAAAACTGTTTTTT.

The rearrangement uses TRBV7-9 and TRBJ1-1; D is possibly TRBD1 (6 bases). Germline V gives CDR1 SEHNR, CDR2 FQNEAQ (reference sequence). Between the trimmed V and J ends, which lost 8 bases and 4 bases, there was a span of 20 bases. This CDR3 is 15 amino acids long. CDR3 DNA: TGTGCCAGCTTCACCGGACAGTATGAAAGCACTGAAGCTTTCTTT. It yields the protein CASFTGQYESTEAFF.

V and J are TRBV7-8 and TRBJ2-2; possibly TRBD2 for D (6 bases). V lost 6 bases to trimming and J lost 1 base, with 12 bases between them. The CDR3 spans 15 residues. The germline CDR1 and CDR2 sequences are SGHVS and FQNEAQ. The chain's CDR3 is CASRSGLRNTGELFF. The CDR3 DNA sequence: TGTGCCAGCAGGTCGGGACTGCGGAACACCGGGGAGCTGTTTTTT.

The genes are TRBV3-1 and TRBJ1-1; TRBD1 matches at 12 bases. J gave up 4 bases and V 3 bases, and 6 bases lay outside the gene matches. Germline V gene data show CDR1 as LGHDT and CDR2 as YNNKEL (reference sequence). CDR3 length: 16 residues. The DNA of the CDR3 is TGTGCCAGCAGCCACGGGGACAGGGGGCTGCGCACTGAAGCTTTCTTT. Translation gives CASSHGDRGLRTEAFF. Together with reference TRBV3-1 and TRBJ1-1, the CDR3 gives the full variable domain: DTAVSQTPKYLVTQMGNDKSIKCEQNLGHDTMYWYKQDSKKFLKIMFSYNNKELIINETVPNRFSPKSPDKAHLNLHINSLELGDSAVYFCASSHGDRGLRTEAFFGQGTRLTVV.

This chain uses TRBV24-1 with TRBJ2-1; 7 bases agree with TRBD1. V was clipped by 3 bases and J by 7 bases; unmatched bases: 8. CDR1 and CDR2 (germline): KGHDR, SFDVKD. CDR3 length: 15 residues. The CDR3 DNA reads TGTGCCACCAGTGATCGACGACAGGGTATGAATGAGCAGTTCTTC. This sequence encodes CATSDRRQGMNEQFF.

This clonotype appeared a few times. The rearrangement links TRBV5-1 to TRBJ2-3; 12 bases line up with TRBD1. J lost 1 base, V lost 5 bases, and 8 bases had no gene match. CDR3 length: 17 residues. The germline gives CDR1 SGHRS, CDR2 YFSETQ. The CDR3 reads CASRTGTGGEGTDTQYF. CDR3 DNA sequence: TGCGCCAGCAGGACCGGGACAGGGGGCGAAGGCACAGATACGCAGTATTTT.

This clonotype occurred a few times. This chain joins TRBV6-6 and TRBJ1-1; D is ambiguous. V lost 6 bases to trimming and J lost 6 bases, with 11 bases between them. This CDR3 is built from 12 residues. Germline assignment: CDR1 MNHNY and CDR2 SVGAGI (reference sequence). CDR3 DNA: TGTGCCAGCAGCAACGGAGGGTCTGAAGCTTTCTTT. Its translation: CASSNGGSEAFF.

This clonotype has a count of ten or more. The chain joins TRBV5-1 to TRBJ2-7; possible D gene TRBD1, 6 bases. CDR3 size: 13 residues. From germline, CDR1 is SGHRS and CDR2 YFSETQ. V gave up 3 bases and J gave up 7 bases, with 14 bases separating them. CDR3 coding DNA: TGCGCCAGCAGCTGGACAGCTTCGGGTGAGCAGTACTTC. This codes for CASSWTASGEQYF.

The table lists this clonotype with a few counts. The chain is built from TRBV12-3 or TRBV12-4 and TRBJ2-7; D not certain. The CDR3 length is 13 residues. V gave up 4 bases and J gave up 3 bases, with 10 bases separating them. The CDR3 sequence: CASSSSSDYEQYF. CDR3 sequence (DNA): TGTGCCAGCAGTTCATCGTCTGACTACGAGCAGTACTTC.

This clonotype was found a few times. The rearrangement uses TRBV7-9 and TRBJ2-5; D possibly matches TRBD1 or TRBD2 (5 bases each). V lost 7 bases and J 6 bases, leaving 12 bases between the germline ends. Germline CDR1 is SEHNR and CDR2 is FQNEAQ (reference sequence). The CDR3 loop spans 12 amino acids. The CDR3 DNA follows: TGTGCCAGCACCAGGGACGGCCAGACCCAGTACTTC. It is translated as CASTRDGQTQYF.

Many counts were recorded for this clonotype. This rearrangement joins TRBV27 to TRBJ2-7; no clear D gene. From germline, CDR1 is MNHEY and CDR2 SMNVEV (reference sequence). V lost 8 bases to trimming and J lost 2 bases, with 25 bases between them. The CDR3 loop spans 17 amino acids. CDR3 residues: CASPFCWANPPTYEQYF. CDR3 coding DNA: TGTGCCAGCCCCTTCTGCTGGGCCAATCCTCCGACCTACGAGCAGTACTTC.

This clonotype was found a few times. The V call is TRBV5-1, the J call TRBJ1-1; D gene uncertain. CDR3 length: 13 amino acids. Germline lookup yields CDR1 SGHRS and CDR2 YFSETQ. V shed 4 bases and J shed 3 bases, with 10 bases lying between them. The CDR3 protein is CASSRVPDTEAFF. For the CDR3, the DNA is TGCGCCAGCAGCCGGGTCCCGGACACTGAAGCTTTCTTT.

The J gene is TRBJ2-2, the V gene TRBV20-1; a possible D gene is TRBD1 (5 bases). The CDR3 runs to 13 residues. Between the trimmed V and J ends, which lost 3 bases and 6 bases, there was a span of 11 bases. The V gene's germline CDR1 is DFQATT and CDR2 SNEGSKA (reference sequence). The CDR3 spells CSASPDTSGELFF. DNA for the CDR3: TGCAGTGCTAGTCCGGACACCTCCGGGGAGCTGTTTTTT.

The chain links TRBV27 to TRBJ1-3; D gene unclear. V was clipped by 5 bases and J by 3 bases, with 11 bases between them. CDR1 and CDR2 from the germline V gene are MNHEY and SMNVEV (reference sequence). The CDR3 length is 14 residues. CDR3 protein: CASSPLDLGNTIYF. The DNA for the CDR3 is TGTGCCAGCAGTCCATTGGACCTTGGAAACACCATATATTTT.

In this sample, this clonotype turned up a few times. J is TRBJ2-7 and V is TRBV29-1; 10 bases fit TRBD2. CDR1 SQVTM and CDR2 ANQGSEA come from the germline V gene. The CDR3 has 13 amino acids. With 7 bases clipped from V and 2 bases from J, the junction kept 5 bases outside the gene matches. The CDR3 loop is CSGLAGGTYEQYF. CDR3 bases: TGCAGCGGATTAGCGGGAGGTACCTACGAGCAGTACTTC.

The chain uses TRBV12-3 or TRBV12-4 and TRBJ1-1; 8 bases match TRBD1. The CDR3 runs to 16 residues. The V and J ends lost 5 bases and 1 base, in that order; junction bases with no gene match: 9. CDR3 DNA: TGTGCCAGCAGTCTTGGACAGGGTCGAGGGAACACTGAAGCTTTCTTT. This translates into CASSLGQGRGNTEAFF.